The T cell receptor (beta chain) described here comes from a study of radiation and T cells in renal cell carcinoma. Worth noting for this clone: Its target is unknown.

The data were produced by immunoSEQ multiplex PCR, yet TCRdb's version contains in-frame clones alone and is incomplete. The profile shows roughly 100,000 clones, 75% to 90% of them singletons. Specified time point: baseline pretreatment blood. Treatment specified: 15 Gy SBRT to primary tumor, nephrectomy 4 weeks later. The tumor was a clear cell renal cell carcinoma. Study-wide points: No pretreatment tumor biopsies were available for baseline clonotypes. From baseline, blood top tumor clonotypes peaked at 2 weeks post-radiation.

V gave up 8 bases and J gave up 8 bases; unmatched junction bases: 5. Looked up from germline, CDR1 is MNHEY and CDR2 is SVGAGI. The CDR3 extends over 12 amino acids. The clonotype originates from a man aged 45 to 65 with renal cell carcinoma. The sequenced sample was blood, obtained from a patient whose treatment included radiotherapy and nephrectomy. The chain recombines TRBV6-5 with TRBJ2-1; 8 nucleotides line up with TRBD2. CDR3 amino acids: CASRRGGYEQFF. The CDR3 nucleotides read TGTGCCAGCCGCCGGGGGGGGTATGAGCAGTTCTTC.